A single count supports the clone carrying this TCR beta chain. Antigen specificity is unknown. The PCR used 60 Vbeta and 13 Jbeta primers. Assay: immunoSEQ multiplex PCR; the TCRdb copy retains only in-frame clones and omits some. Here the sample spans about 130,000 clones, approximately 72% being singletons. This record comes from a study of cytomegalovirus exposure and HLA in healthy donors. Findings and limits, study-wide: Later analysis identified several of the most significant clusters that appeared linked to common viral pathogens. CMV antigen specificity of a few CMV-associated chains was confirmed in vitro. While the bulk of TCR sequences proved rare, some public TCRs turned up in many donors.

V was clipped by 3 bases and J by 3 bases; unmatched bases: 11. The CDR3 runs to 16 residues. Germline V gene data show CDR1 as ENHRY and CDR2 as SYGVKD. This TCR was recovered from a human donor in good health. Material: PBMCs. The chain links TRBV10-3 to TRBJ2-7, with 7 positions matching TRBD1. CDR3 in amino acids: CAISDRTGTAFYEQYF. The CDR3 DNA reads TGTGCCATCAGTGATAGGACCGGGACAGCTTTCTACGAGCAGTACTTC.